This TCR beta chain was observed in a study of T cell repertoires in cytomegalovirus infection. Study in general: A matching HLA type, together with CMV infection, was signaled by public TCR beta signatures.

The germline V gene has CDR1 SGHNT and CDR2 YENEEA. The CDR3 is 14 residues long. A word on this clonotype: One junction end does not reproduce the germline sequence, and a read error may be involved.

TCRdb re-called the reads through MiXCR, storing one row per CDR3 protein. In the table there are 510,000 or so distinct CDR3 sequences, 26% of which are singletons. The chain uses TRBV11-3 and TRBJ2-1; TRBD2 is a possible D gene (5 bases). Sequencing used PBMCs. This clonotype was sampled from a human donor in good health (CMV status not recorded). Some clones in this sample may be carry-over from other donors' samples. Here the CDR3 DNA reads TGTGCCAACAGCTTGCCCGGGATGTACAATGAGCAGTTCTTC. Its translation: CANSLPGMYNEQFF.